What follows is one TCR beta chain and its context. A much bigger clone sits one base away, suggesting this may be a read error. The sample comes from a study of molecular identifiers for immune sequencing clone quantification. After removal of 10 bases from V and 7 bases from J, the junction contained 13 bases not matched to a gene. The CDR3 is 13 residues long. In germline, CDR1 is MNHNS, CDR2 SASEGT. For naive CD8 T cells, sorting used the CD8+CD4-CCR7+CD45RA+ phenotype. TCRdb fed the PCR reads into MiXCR, producing one record per CDR3 protein. The data hold under 100,000 distinct CDR3 sequences, with approximately 25% observed a single time.

Material for sequencing was naive CD8+ T cells from blood, with Jurkat cell RNA spiked in. Documented subset: FACS-sorted CD8+CD4-CCR7+CD45RA+ naive T cells. The rearrangement links TRBV6-1 to TRBJ2-7; 7 bases align to TRBD1. This clonotype originated in a human donor in good health. Some libraries in this study had Jurkat cell RNA spiked in. The CDR3 DNA reads TGTGCCAACAGGGGATTAGGGTTATGGGAGCAGTACTTC. It translates to CANRGLGLWEQYF.